This T cell receptor (beta chain) was observed in a study of blood T cell repertoires in COVID-19. Study background: From the United States, Italy and Spain came samples of acute and convalescent COVID-19.

Data came from immunoSEQ multiplex PCR; TCRdb stores just in-frame clones and leaves some out. Among some 130,000 clones, 70% to 90% were seen once, and the ten largest hold 2% to 2.5%. Germline V lookup: CDR1 LNHDA, CDR2 SQIVND (reference sequence). The CDR3 has 13 residues. Trimming removed 8 bases from V and 2 bases from J; junction bases left unmatched: 3. This receptor was taken from a man aged 65-85 years with active COVID-19. The chain has TRBV19 and TRBJ1-3; 7 bases agree with TRBD1. Material: peripheral blood. The CDR3 sequence: CASLTGAGNTIYF. In nucleotides, the CDR3 is TGTGCCAGTCTCACAGGGGCTGGAAACACCATATATTTT.